These T cell receptor beta chains were read from a single sample in a study of shared clonotypes between healthy human individuals. The method was immunoSEQ multiplex PCR; TCRdb's version includes in-frame clones alone and lacks a portion of them. The repertoire holds roughly 2.1 million clones, with under 95% as singletons. The sample taken for sequencing was naive CD8+ T cells from PBMCs. The origin of the receptors is a man aged 18 to 29 in good health. Some clones in this sample may be carry-over from other donors' samples. Both conserved end residues are part of each CDR3. A D gene is named only where the DNA matches it firmly. The size of a clone is reported for some rows only, either as once, few or many, or as a class for expanded clones.

abundance,len,v_gene,d_gene,j_gene,CDR3aa,CDR3nt
.,14,TRBV19,.,TRBJ2-1,CASSIGAGPNEQFF,TGTGCCAGTAGTATAGGCGCAGGGCCCAATGAGCAGTTCTTC
.,15,TRBV7-9,.,TRBJ1-5,CASSQAGPGNQPQHF,TGTGCCAGCAGCCAAGCGGGACCGGGCAATCAGCCCCAGCATTTT
.,11,TRBV6-5,TRBD2,TRBJ2-1,CASSTGTSMFF,TGTGCCAGCAGCACCGGGACTAGCATGTTCTTC
.,15,TRBV27,.,TRBJ2-2,CASSLSPRVGGELFF,TGTGCCAGCAGTTTATCCCCCCGGGTTGGCGGGGAGCTGTTTTTT
.,15,TRBV5-1,.,TRBJ2-7,CASSLVRGSAYEQYF,TGCGCCAGCAGCTTGGTGCGGGGATCCGCCTACGAGCAGTACTTC
.,13,TRBV6-5,.,TRBJ2-7,CASGRWVADEQYF,TGTGCCAGCGGGAGGTGGGTAGCGGACGAGCAGTACTTC
once,13,TRBV9,TRBD1,TRBJ1-2,CASMSGGPEGYTF,TGTGCCAGCATGTCAGGGGGCCCTGAGGGCTACACCTTC
.,15,TRBV10-3,TRBD2,TRBJ2-1,CAIRKIAGDSNEQFF,TGTGCCATCAGGAAGATAGCGGGAGATAGCAATGAGCAGTTCTTC
.,14,TRBV5-6,.,TRBJ1-3,CASSFGFSGNTIYF,TGTGCCAGCAGCTTTGGCTTCTCTGGAAACACCATATATTTT
.,15,TRBV9,TRBD1,TRBJ1-2,CASSVYGTGVYGYTF,TGTGCCAGCAGCGTATACGGGACAGGGGTCTATGGCTACACCTTC
.,13,TRBV13,.,TRBJ2-5,CASSRDQIETQYF,TGTGCCAGCAGCCGTGACCAAATAGAGACCCAGTACTTC
.,16,TRBV28,.,TRBJ2-1,CASSLPPWGTHNEQFF,TGTGCCAGCAGTTTACCCCCGTGGGGCACCCACAATGAGCAGTTCTTC
.,14,TRBV7-9,TRBD2,TRBJ2-1,CASSSSGRVDEQFF,TGTGCCAGCAGCTCTAGCGGGAGGGTCGATGAGCAGTTCTTC
.,15,TRBV27,TRBD2,TRBJ2-1,CASSPGTSGVNEQFF,TGTGCCAGCAGCCCCGGGACTAGCGGGGTCAATGAGCAGTTCTTC
.,13,TRBV9,.,TRBJ2-1,CASSGTDYNEQFF,TGTGCCAGCAGCGGGACGGACTACAATGAGCAGTTCTTC
.,13,TRBV6-5,.,TRBJ2-2,CASSPGSGGELFF,TGTGCCAGCAGCCCCGGGAGTGGCGGGGAGCTGTTTTTT
.,17,TRBV9,.,TRBJ2-2,CASSVAFDRSNTGELFF,TGTGCCAGCAGCGTAGCTTTCGACAGATCGAACACCGGGGAGCTGTTTTTT
.,16,TRBV5-1,.,TRBJ2-7,CASSSPEGAHPYEQYF,TGCGCCAGCAGCTCGCCAGAAGGGGCCCACCCCTACGAGCAGTACTTC
.,13,TRBV29-1,TRBD2,TRBJ2-1,CSGLAGVDNEQFF,TGCAGCGGACTAGCGGGAGTCGACAATGAGCAGTTCTTC
.,11,TRBV29-1,.,TRBJ2-7,CSVLDSNEQYF,TGCAGCGTACTAGACAGTAACGAGCAGTACTTC
few,17,TRBV4-1,TRBD2,TRBJ2-1,CASSQLAEQPGYNEQFF,TGCGCCAGCAGCCAACTAGCGGAACAACCGGGCTACAATGAGCAGTTCTTC
.,14,TRBV13,TRBD1,TRBJ2-5,CASSPDTGVKTQYF,TGTGCCAGCAGCCCAGACACAGGGGTAAAGACCCAGTACTTC
.,14,TRBV5-6,.,TRBJ2-4,CASSLATGENIQYF,TGTGCCAGCAGCTTGGCGACAGGTGAAAACATTCAGTACTTC
.,13,TRBV9,.,TRBJ2-3,CASSVLRTDTQYF,TGTGCCAGCAGCGTACTCCGCACAGATACGCAGTATTTT
.,14,TRBV2,.,TRBJ2-7,CASRHRAHSYEQYF,TGTGCCAGCAGACACAGGGCGCACTCCTACGAGCAGTACTTC
once,14,TRBV28,.,TRBJ2-7,CASSLRGDDYEQYF,TGTGCCAGCAGTTTAAGAGGGGACGATTACGAGCAGTACTTC
.,17,TRBV4-2,.,TRBJ1-3,CASSQDPGTGERNTIYF,TGTGCCAGCAGCCAAGACCCGGGTACGGGGGAGAGAAACACCATATATTTT
.,14,TRBV10-3,.,TRBJ2-7,CAIREGPAEPEQYF,TGTGCCATCAGGGAGGGGCCAGCGGAACCCGAGCAGTACTTC
.,17,TRBV19,.,TRBJ1-1,CASSIDRDTGVNTEAFF,TGTGCCAGTAGTATAGACCGGGATACCGGAGTGAACACTGAAGCTTTCTTT
.,17,TRBV11-2,.,TRBJ2-7,CASSLDSTFRSSYEQYF,TGTGCCAGCAGCTTAGATAGTACCTTCCGCAGCTCCTACGAGCAGTACTTC
.,16,TRBV6-1,TRBD2,TRBJ2-1,CASSEGIGLAVYEQFF,TGTGCCAGCAGTGAAGGTATAGGACTAGCGGTCTATGAGCAGTTCTTC
.,15,TRBV15,TRBD1,TRBJ1-5,CATPTLDRSNQPQHF,TGTGCCACCCCTACGTTGGACAGGAGCAATCAGCCCCAGCATTTT
few,16,TRBV7-8,.,TRBJ1-5,CASSLARGASNQPQHF,TGTGCCAGCAGCTTAGCGAGGGGGGCTAGCAATCAGCCCCAGCATTTT
.,17,TRBV11-2,TRBD2,TRBJ2-1,CASSLTRLAGSYNEQFF,TGTGCCAGCAGCCTCACCCGGCTAGCGGGTTCCTACAATGAGCAGTTCTTC
.,14,TRBV2,.,TRBJ2-7,CASGVGGRSYEQYF,TGTGCCAGCGGGGTTGGGGGCCGATCCTACGAGCAGTACTTC
.,15,TRBV7-9,TRBD2,TRBJ2-3,CASSLGLASTDTQYF,TGTGCCAGCAGTTTGGGACTAGCGAGCACAGATACGCAGTATTTT
.,13,TRBV5-4,.,TRBJ1-1,CASSLVTAQEAFF,TGTGCCAGCAGCTTGGTGACAGCCCAAGAAGCTTTCTTT
once,12,TRBV11-2,.,TRBJ1-1,CASSTPGAEAFF,TGTGCCAGCAGCACTCCAGGGGCTGAAGCTTTCTTT
.,15,TRBV27,.,TRBJ2-6,CASSLERGPANVLTF,TGTGCCAGCAGTTTAGAACGAGGTCCCGCCAACGTCCTGACTTTC
.,16,TRBV9,TRBD2,TRBJ2-1,CASSEARVAGVTEQFF,TGTGCCAGCAGCGAGGCCCGGGTTGCGGGAGTAACCGAGCAGTTCTTC
.,14,TRBV9,.,TRBJ2-2,CASSVGSSTGELFF,TGTGCCAGCAGCGTAGGAAGTAGCACCGGGGAGCTGTTTTTT
.,13,TRBV7-8,.,TRBJ2-5,CASSSSVGETQYF,TGTGCCAGCAGCTCTTCAGTAGGTGAGACCCAGTACTTC